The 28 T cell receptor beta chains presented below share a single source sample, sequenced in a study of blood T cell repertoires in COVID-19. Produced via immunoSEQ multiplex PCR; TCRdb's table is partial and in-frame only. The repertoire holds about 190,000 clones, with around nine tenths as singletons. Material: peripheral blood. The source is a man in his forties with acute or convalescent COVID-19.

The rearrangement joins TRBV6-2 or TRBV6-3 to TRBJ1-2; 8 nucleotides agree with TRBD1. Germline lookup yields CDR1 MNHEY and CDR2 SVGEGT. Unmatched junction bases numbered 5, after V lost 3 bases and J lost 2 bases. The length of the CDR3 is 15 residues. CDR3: CASSYEQGENYGYTF. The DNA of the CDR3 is TGTGCCAGCAGTTATGAACAGGGGGAAAACTATGGCTACACCTTC.

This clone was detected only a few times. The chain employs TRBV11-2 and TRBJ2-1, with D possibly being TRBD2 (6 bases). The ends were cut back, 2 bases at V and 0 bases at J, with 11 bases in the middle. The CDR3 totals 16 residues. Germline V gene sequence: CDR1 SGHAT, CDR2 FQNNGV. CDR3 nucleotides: TGTGCCAGCAGCTTAAGGCGGGATAGCTCCTACAATGAGCAGTTCTTC. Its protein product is CASSLRRDSSYNEQFF.

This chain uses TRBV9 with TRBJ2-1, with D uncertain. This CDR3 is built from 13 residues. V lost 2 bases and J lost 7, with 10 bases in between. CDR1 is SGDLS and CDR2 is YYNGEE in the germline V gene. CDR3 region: CASSVGPPNEQFF. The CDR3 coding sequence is TGTGCCAGCAGCGTCGGTCCGCCGAATGAGCAGTTCTTC.

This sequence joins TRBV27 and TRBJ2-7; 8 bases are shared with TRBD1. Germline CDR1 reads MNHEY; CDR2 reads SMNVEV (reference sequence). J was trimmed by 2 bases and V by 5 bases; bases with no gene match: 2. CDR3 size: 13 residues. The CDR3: CASSDRGTYEQYF. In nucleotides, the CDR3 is TGTGCCAGCAGTGACAGGGGCACCTACGAGCAGTACTTC.

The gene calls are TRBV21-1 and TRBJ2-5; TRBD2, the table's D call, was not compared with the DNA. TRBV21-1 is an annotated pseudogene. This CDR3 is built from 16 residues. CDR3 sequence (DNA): TGTGCCAGCAGCAAAGTCAGCGGGGTACCCCCTGAGACCCAGTACTTC. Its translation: CASSKVSGVPPETQYF.

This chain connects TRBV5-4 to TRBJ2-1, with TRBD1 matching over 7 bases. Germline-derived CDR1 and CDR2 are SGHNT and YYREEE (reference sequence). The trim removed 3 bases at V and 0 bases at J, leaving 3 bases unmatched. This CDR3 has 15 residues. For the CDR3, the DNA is TGTGCCAGCAGCTCCGCAGGGGGCTCCTACAATGAGCAGTTCTTC. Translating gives CASSSAGGSYNEQFF.

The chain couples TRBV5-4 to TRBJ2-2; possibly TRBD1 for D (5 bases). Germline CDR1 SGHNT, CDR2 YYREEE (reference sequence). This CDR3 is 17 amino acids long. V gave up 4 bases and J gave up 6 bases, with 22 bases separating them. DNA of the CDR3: TGTGCCAGCAGCCTGGGTCGACAAAGGGGCGCTTCCGGGGAGCTGTTTTTT. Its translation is CASSLGRQRGASGELFF.

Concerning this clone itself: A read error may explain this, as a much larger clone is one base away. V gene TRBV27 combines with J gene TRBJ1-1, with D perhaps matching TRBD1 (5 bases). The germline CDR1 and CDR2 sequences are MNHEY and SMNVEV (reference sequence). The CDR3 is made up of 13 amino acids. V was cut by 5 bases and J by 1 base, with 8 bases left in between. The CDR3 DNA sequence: TGTGCCAGCAGTGCACAGGAGAACACTGAAGCTTTCTTT. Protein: CASSAQENTEAFF.

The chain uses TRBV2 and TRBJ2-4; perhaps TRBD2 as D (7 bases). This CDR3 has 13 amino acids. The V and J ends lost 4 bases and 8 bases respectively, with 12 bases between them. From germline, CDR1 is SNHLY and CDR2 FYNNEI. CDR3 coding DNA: TGTGCCAGCAGTGTAGGGGGGAGGGACATTCAGTACTTC. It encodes CASSVGGRDIQYF.

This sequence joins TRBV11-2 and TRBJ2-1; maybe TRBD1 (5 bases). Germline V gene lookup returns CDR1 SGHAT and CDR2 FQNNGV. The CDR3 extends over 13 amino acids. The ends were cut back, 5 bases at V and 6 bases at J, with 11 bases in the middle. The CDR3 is CASSKQVLNEQFF. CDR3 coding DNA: TGTGCCAGCAGCAAACAGGTTCTCAATGAGCAGTTCTTC.

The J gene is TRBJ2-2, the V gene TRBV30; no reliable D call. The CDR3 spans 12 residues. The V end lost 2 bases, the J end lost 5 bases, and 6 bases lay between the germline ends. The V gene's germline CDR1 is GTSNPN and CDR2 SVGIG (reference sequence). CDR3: CAWSLPTGELFF. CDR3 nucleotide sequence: TGTGCCTGGAGTCTCCCGACCGGGGAGCTGTTTTTT. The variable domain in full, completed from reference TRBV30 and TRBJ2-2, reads SQTIHQWPATLVQPVGSPLSLECTVEGTSNPNLYWYRQAAGRGLQLLFYSVGIGQISSEVPQNLSASRPQDRQFILSSKKLLLSDSGFYLCAWSLPTGELFFGEGSRLTVL.

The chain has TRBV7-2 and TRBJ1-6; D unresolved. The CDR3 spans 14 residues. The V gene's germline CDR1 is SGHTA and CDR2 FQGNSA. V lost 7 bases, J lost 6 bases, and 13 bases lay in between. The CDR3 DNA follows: TGTGCCAGCACCTCTGACTATGGTAATTCACCCCTCCACTTT. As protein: CASTSDYGNSPLHF.

For the CDR3, the DNA is TGCGCCAGCAGTCGGGGCGGGGATCCTACCGAAGAGACCCAGTACTTC. This codes for CASSRGGDPTEETQYF. This chain links TRBV23-1 with TRBJ2-5, with D possibly matching TRBD2 (6 bases). TRBV23-1 is sorted into the ORF group, with uncertain function. The CDR3 contains 16 residues. The germline V and J ends were trimmed by 4 bases and 3 bases, with 18 bases remaining between them.

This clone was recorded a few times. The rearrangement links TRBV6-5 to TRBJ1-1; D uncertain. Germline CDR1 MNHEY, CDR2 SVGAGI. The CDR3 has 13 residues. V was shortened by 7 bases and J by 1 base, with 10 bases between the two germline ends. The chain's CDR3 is CASKRPENTEAFF. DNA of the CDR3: TGTGCCAGCAAGAGGCCCGAGAACACTGAAGCTTTCTTT.

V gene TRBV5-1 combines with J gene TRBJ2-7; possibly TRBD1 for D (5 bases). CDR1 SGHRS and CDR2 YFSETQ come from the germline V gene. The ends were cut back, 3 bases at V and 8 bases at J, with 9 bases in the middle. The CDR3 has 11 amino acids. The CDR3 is CASSSAGQQYF. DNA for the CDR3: TGCGCCAGCAGCTCTGCAGGGCAGCAGTACTTC.

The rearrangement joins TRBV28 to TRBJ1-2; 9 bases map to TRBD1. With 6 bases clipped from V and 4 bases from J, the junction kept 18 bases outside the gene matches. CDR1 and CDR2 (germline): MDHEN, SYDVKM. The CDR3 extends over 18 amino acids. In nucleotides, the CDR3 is TGTGCCAGCAGCCCCCCGGGACAGGGCTTTAGTCGGGGCTATGGCTACACCTTC. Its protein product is CASSPPGQGFSRGYGYTF.

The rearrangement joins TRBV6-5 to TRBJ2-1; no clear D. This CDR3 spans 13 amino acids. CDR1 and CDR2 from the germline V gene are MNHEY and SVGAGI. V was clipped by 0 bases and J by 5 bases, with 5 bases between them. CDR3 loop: CASSYSRHNEQFF. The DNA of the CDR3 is TGTGCCAGCAGTTACTCGCGGCACAATGAGCAGTTCTTC.

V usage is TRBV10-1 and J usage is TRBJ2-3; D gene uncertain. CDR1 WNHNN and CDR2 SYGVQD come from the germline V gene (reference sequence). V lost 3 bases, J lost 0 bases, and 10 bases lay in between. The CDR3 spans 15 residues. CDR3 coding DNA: TGCGCCAGCAGTGAAAATAGCCCTAGCACAGATACGCAGTATTTT. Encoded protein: CASSENSPSTDTQYF.

CDR3 loop: CASSESLGGTETQYF. The CDR3 nucleotides read TGCGCCAGCAGTGAGTCACTAGGAGGTACAGAGACCCAGTACTTC. V and J are TRBV10-2 and TRBJ2-5, with D possibly TRBD2 on 5 matching bases. This CDR3 is built from 15 residues. Germline lookup yields CDR1 WSHSY and CDR2 SAAADI. Trimming removed 0 bases at V and 4 bases at J, with 12 bases between.

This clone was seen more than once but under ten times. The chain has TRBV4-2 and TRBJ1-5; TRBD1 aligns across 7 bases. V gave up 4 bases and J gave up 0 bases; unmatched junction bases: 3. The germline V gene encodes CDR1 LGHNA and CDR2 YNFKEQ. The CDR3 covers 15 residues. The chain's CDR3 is CASSLTGDSNQPQHF. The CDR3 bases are TGTGCCAGCAGCCTAACAGGGGATAGCAATCAGCCCCAGCATTTT.

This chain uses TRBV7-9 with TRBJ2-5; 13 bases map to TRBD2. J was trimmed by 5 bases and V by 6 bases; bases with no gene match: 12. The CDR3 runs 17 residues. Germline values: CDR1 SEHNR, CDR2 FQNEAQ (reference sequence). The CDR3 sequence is CASSFTSGGAYFETQYF. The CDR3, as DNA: TGTGCCAGCAGTTTCACTAGCGGGGGGGCCTATTTTGAGACCCAGTACTTC. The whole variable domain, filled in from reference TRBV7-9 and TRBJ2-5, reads DTGVSQNPRHKITKRGQNVTFRCDPISEHNRLYWYRQTLGQGPEFLTYFQNEAQLEKSRLLSDRFSAERPKGSFSTLEIQRTEQGDSAMYLCASSFTSGGAYFETQYFGPGTRLLVL.

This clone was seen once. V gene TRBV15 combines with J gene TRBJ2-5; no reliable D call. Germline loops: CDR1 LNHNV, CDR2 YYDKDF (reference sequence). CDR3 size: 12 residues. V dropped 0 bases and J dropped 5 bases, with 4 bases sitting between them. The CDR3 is CATSRDLETQYF. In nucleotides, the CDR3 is TGTGCCACCAGCAGAGATCTCGAGACCCAGTACTTC.

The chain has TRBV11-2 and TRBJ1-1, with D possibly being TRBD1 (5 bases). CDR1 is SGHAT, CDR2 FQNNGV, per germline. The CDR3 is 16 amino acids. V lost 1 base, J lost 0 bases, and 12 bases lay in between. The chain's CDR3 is CASSLGQLIMNTEAFF. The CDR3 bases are TGTGCCAGCAGCTTAGGACAGTTAATCATGAACACTGAAGCTTTCTTT.

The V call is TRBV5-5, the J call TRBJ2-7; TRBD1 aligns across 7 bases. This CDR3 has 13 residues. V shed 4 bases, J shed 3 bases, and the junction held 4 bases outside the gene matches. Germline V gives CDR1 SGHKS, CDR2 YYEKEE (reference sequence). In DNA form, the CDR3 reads TGTGCCAGCAGCATATCAGGGGGCTACGAGCAGTACTTC. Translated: CASSISGGYEQYF.

The DNA of the CDR3 is TGCGCCAGCAGCTTGGACGCCCAGGGAACCGAAGCTTTCTTT. It encodes CASSLDAQGTEAFF. This sequence joins TRBV5-1 and TRBJ1-1; weak D call: TRBD1 (5 bases). The germline V gene encodes CDR1 SGHRS and CDR2 YFSETQ. The CDR3 consists of 14 residues. The ends were cut back, 0 bases at V and 8 bases at J, with 14 bases in the middle.

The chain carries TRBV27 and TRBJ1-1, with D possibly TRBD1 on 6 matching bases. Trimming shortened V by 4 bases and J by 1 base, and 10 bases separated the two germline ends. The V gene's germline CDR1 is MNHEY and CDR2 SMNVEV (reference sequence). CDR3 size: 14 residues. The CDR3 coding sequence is TGTGCCAGCAGTTCCCCAGGGGCGAACACTGAAGCTTTCTTT. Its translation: CASSSPGANTEAFF.

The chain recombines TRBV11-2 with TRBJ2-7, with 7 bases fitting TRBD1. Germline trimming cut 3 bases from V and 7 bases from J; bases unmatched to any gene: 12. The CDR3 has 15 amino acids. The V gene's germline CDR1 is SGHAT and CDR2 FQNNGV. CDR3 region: CASSFQDRRLGEQYF. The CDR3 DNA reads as TGTGCCAGCAGCTTCCAGGACAGGAGATTGGGAGAGCAGTACTTC.

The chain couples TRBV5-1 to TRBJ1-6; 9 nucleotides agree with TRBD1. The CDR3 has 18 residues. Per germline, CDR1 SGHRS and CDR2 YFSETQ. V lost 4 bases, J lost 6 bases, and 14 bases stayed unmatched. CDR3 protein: CASSPGQGILTSNSPLHF. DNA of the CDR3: TGCGCCAGCAGCCCGGGACAGGGTATCCTTACGTCTAATTCACCCCTCCACTTT.